This TCR beta chain appears in the sequencing data of a study of T cells in Graves' hyperthyroidism and ophthalmopathy. This CDR3 spans 15 amino acids. V lost 1 base, J lost 7 bases, and 16 bases lay in between. Germline V gives CDR1 LGHNA, CDR2 YNFKEQ. As for this clonotype: Its target is unknown.

Researchers amplified the TCR beta CDR3 regions from RNA transcripts. Using the HTBI primer set, a first-round RT-PCR was run on the TCR CDR3. Each CDR3 protein gets one entry after TCRdb re-called the multiplex PCR reads with MiXCR. Here the sample spans around 300,000 distinct CDR3 sequences, roughly 13% being singletons. Study results and caveats: Blood also carried most thyroid clonotypes expanded above 0.001.

Duration under 3 months, a NOSPECS grade of at least 4, and a Clinical Activity Score of at least 3 characterized the ophthalmopathy patients. Patients with uncontrolled infections, other autoimmune diseases, pregnancy or lactation were excluded. The TCR originated in a woman aged 40-49 years with Graves' ophthalmopathy. Sequencing used blood. The rearrangement joins TRBV4-2 to TRBJ1-2; TRBD1 is a possible D gene (5 bases). The CDR3 coding sequence is TGTGCCAGCAGCCAAGGGGACCCCATCGTAGCTGGCTACACCTTC. Translating it yields CASSQGDPIVAGYTF.